This entry concerns a single TCR beta chain. Its target is not known. Related graft donors supplied nonmyeloablative bone marrow transplants, and mixed chimerism was transient. This record belongs to a study of Tregs in tolerant kidney transplant recipients. Method: immunoSEQ multiplex PCR; TCRdb's copy keeps in-frame clones and lacks some. The table has around 50,000 clones, roughly nine tenths seen once. J gave up 1 base and V 4 bases, and 4 bases lay outside the gene matches. There are 15 residues in the CDR3. Germline V gives CDR1 MNHEY, CDR2 SMNVEV (reference sequence). Findings and limits, study-wide: Antigen-driven expansion was suggested because donor-specific Tregs expanded more than all Tregs in tolerant patients.

The rearrangement joins TRBV27 to TRBJ2-5, with 9 bases matching TRBD2. Sequencing was performed on CD8+ T cells from blood (PBMCs), taken 24 months after the transplant. The source is a human patient who received a combined kidney and bone marrow transplant. Some T cells may have originated in the graft donor. The CDR3 DNA reads as TGTGCCAGCAGTTCTCGACTAGCGGTCCAAGAGACCCAGTACTTC. Translated: CASSSRLAVQETQYF.